The 9 T cell receptor beta chains presented below share a single source sample, sequenced in a study of regulatory T cells in long-lasting Graves disease. Arm-PCR of CDR3 regions and iRepertoire HTBI primers were the basis on which TCR beta libraries were built. Using its own MiXCR run on the multiplex PCR reads, TCRdb lists one record per CDR3 protein. The repertoire holds 310,000 or so distinct CDR3 sequences, under 25% seen once, with just over 55% in the top ten. The time point: persistent/refractory GD, antithyroid drugs over 5 years with positive TRAb. From PBMCs, RNA was extracted and then used to make the TCR library. The starting material was peripheral blood mononuclear cells (PBMCs), obtained when the disease was refractory, from a patient treated with antithyroid drugs. These receptors all come from a female donor with Graves disease.

This clonotype was observed once. The chain couples TRBV5-1 to TRBJ2-5, with 10 bases matching TRBD2. CDR3 length: 16 amino acids. After removal of 4 bases from V and 4 bases from J, the junction contained 10 bases not matched to a gene. Germline CDR1 reads SGHRS; CDR2 reads YFSETQ. CDR3 nucleotide sequence: TGCGCCAGCAGCCATATAGCGGGAGGCTCGTTAGAGACCCAGTACTTC. Encoded protein: CASSHIAGGSLETQYF.

This clonotype was seen a few times. The V gene is TRBV27, the J gene TRBJ2-7; 7 bases line up with TRBD2. After removal of 3 bases from V and 5 bases from J, the junction contained 7 bases not matched to a gene. The germline V gene has CDR1 MNHEY and CDR2 SMNVEV (reference sequence). The CDR3 length is 14 residues. Here the CDR3 DNA reads TGTGCCAGCAGTTTCGTCGGGCGGGAGCACGAGCAGTACTTC. Protein sequence: CASSFVGREHEQYF.

This clonotype appeared many times. This sequence joins TRBV20-1 and TRBJ2-7; the match to TRBD1 covers 7 bases. Germline values: CDR1 DFQATT, CDR2 SNEGSKA (reference sequence). The V and J ends lost 0 bases and 3 bases, in that order; junction bases with no gene match: 5. The CDR3 has 14 residues. CDR3 sequence (DNA): TGCAGTGCTAGAGAGTGGGGACAGCTCTACGAGCAGTACTTC. Protein sequence: CSAREWGQLYEQYF.

This clonotype was recorded at least ten times. The CDR3, as DNA: TGTGCCAGCAGTTTCACCGGGACTAGCATCTACGACGAGCAGTACTTC. It codes for CASSFTGTSIYDEQYF. The V call is TRBV28, the J call TRBJ2-7; 9 bases line up with TRBD2. The CDR3 has 16 residues. CDR1 is MDHEN, CDR2 SYDVKM, per germline. J lost 5 bases, V lost 3 bases, and 11 bases had no gene match.

In its sample, this clonotype was seen a few times. V and J are TRBV29-1 and TRBJ1-1; D is possibly TRBD1 (6 bases). In germline, CDR1 is SQVTM, CDR2 ANQGSEA. The V end was cut by 0 bases, the J end by 5 bases, with 10 bases between. The CDR3 extends over 13 amino acids. The CDR3 nucleotides read TGCAGCGTTGAAGAATCAAGGGGGACTGAAGCTTTCTTT. Amino acids: CSVEESRGTEAFF.

The sample holds many counts of this clonotype. The V call is TRBV7-2, the J call TRBJ1-4; 8 nucleotides align to TRBD1. The CDR3 covers 13 residues. Per germline, CDR1 SGHTA and CDR2 FQGNSA. With V trimmed by 3 bases and J by 10 bases, 4 bases remained unmatched. CDR3 sequence (DNA): TGTGCCAGCAGCTTTTCCGGGACAGGAAAACTGTTTTTT. It specifies CASSFSGTGKLFF. The full variable domain, rest sourced from reference TRBV7-2 and TRBJ1-4, is GAGVSQSPSNKVTEKGKDVELRCDPISGHTALYWYRQSLGQGLEFLIYFQGNSAPDKSGLPSDRFSAERTGGSVSTLTIQRTQQEDSAVYLCASSFSGTGKLFFGSGTQLSVL.

This clonotype has a handful of counts. One junction end disagrees with the germline gene, perhaps due to a read error. The chain couples TRBV29-1 to TRBJ1-1, with D unresolved. This CDR3 is built from 14 residues. CDR1 and CDR2 (germline): SQVTM, ANQGSEA. CDR3 sequence (DNA): TGCAGCGTCGAAGTCTGGCAGGAGTACACTGAAGCTTTCTTT. Protein product: CSVEVWQEYTEAFF.

The chain uses TRBV19 and TRBJ2-7, with a weak D call TRBD1 (6 bases). The CDR3 extends over 14 amino acids. The germline V gene encodes CDR1 LNHDA and CDR2 SQIVND (reference sequence). V was cut by 7 bases and J by 1 base, with 14 bases left in between. The CDR3 bases are TGTGCCAGTAAAGAAGCAGGGGATTCCTACGAGCAGTACTTC. Its translation is CASKEAGDSYEQYF.

This clonotype was counted at least ten times. The V gene is TRBV6-1, the J gene TRBJ2-7; no reliable D call. This CDR3 is 14 amino acids long. V was cut by 8 bases and J by 3 bases, with 17 bases left in between. CDR1 and CDR2 from the germline V gene are MNHNS and SASEGT. The CDR3 DNA sequence: TGTGCCAGCCGTAGACTGGCTTTGGGCTACGAGCAGTACTTC. Its protein is CASRRLALGYEQYF.